This record covers a single T cell receptor beta chain. The table lists this clone with a count of one. Its target antigen remains unknown. No base-level quality is on record; no much larger clone is a single base apart. This sample was taken from a study of T cell changes during pregnancy in multiple sclerosis (dated by TCRdb to the late 2010s). Regarding the study in general: In women with multiple sclerosis, the researchers looked at how the T cell repertoire shifted as pregnancy progressed.

Based on the germline V gene (reference sequence), the CDR1 and CDR2 sequences are LNHDA and SQIVND. V is cut by 4 bases and J by 7 bases, and the space between the germline ends is 14 bases. Spanning cysteine to phenylalanine, the CDR3 consists of 14 amino acids. Kept here is only the CDR3 DNA, which spans 42 bases and is read in frame from base 1. The library was built by means of the immunoSEQ multiplex PCR assay. The table was pulled from immuneACCESS by TCRdb, which kept in-frame rearrangements only. Such tables lose some clones; where checked, under half of the loss comes from unresolved V genes, and the rest has no known cause. Counted in this sample were fewer than 95,000 clones; 92% of them appeared once. The ten largest clones capture under 2% of the sample.

The receptor chain draws on TRBV19 and TRBJ1-3; the best D guess is TRBD1, with 6 bases matching. The clonotype comes from a female donor in good health, enrolled as a control in a pregnancy study. Source: peripheral blood, taken in the first trimester of pregnancy. The bases read TGTGCCAGTAGTAATTCGGGGGGCACGAACACCATATATTTT. Its coded protein is CASSNSGGTNTIYF.